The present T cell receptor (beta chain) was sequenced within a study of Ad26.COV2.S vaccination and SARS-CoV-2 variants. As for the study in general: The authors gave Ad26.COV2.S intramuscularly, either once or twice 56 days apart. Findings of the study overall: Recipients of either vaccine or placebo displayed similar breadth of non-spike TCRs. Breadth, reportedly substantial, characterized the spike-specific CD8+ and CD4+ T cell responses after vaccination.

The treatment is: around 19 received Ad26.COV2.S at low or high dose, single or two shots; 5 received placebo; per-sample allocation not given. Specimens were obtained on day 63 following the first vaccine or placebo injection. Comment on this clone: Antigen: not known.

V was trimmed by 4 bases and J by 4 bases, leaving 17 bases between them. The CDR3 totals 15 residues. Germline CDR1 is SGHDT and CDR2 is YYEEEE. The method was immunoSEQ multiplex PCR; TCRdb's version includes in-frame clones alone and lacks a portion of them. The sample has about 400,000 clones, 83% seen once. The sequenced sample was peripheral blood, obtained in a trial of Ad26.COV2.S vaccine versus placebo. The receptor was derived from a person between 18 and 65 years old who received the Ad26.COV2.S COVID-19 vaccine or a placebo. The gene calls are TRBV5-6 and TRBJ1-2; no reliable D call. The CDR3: CASSKVGVTPYGYTF. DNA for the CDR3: TGTGCCAGCAGCAAGGTTGGGGTAACGCCCTATGGCTACACCTTC.